This TCR beta chain was sequenced in a study of CD4 T cells in relation to SARS-CoV-2 and coronaviruses. Study-wide points: In roughly 60% of donors, memory CD4+ clonotypes crossrecognized SARS-CoV-2 and at least one common cold coronavirus spike. Monoreactive clones expanded significantly more to SARS-CoV-2 than crossreactive clones did.

Assay used: immunoSEQ multiplex PCR; TCRdb lists only in-frame clones, some missing. The table has some 64,000 clones, 94% seen once; the top ten hold approximately 0.15%. The CDR3 contains 17 residues. V shed 3 bases, J shed 4 bases, and the junction held 13 bases outside the gene matches. The germline V gene encodes CDR1 GTSNPN and CDR2 SVGIG (reference sequence). Before the COVID-19 pandemic, during about 2011-2019, CD4+ T cells were taken from unexposed donors. Naive and memory CD4+ T cells were separated from cryopreserved PBMCs. Concerning this clone: What it recognizes is unknown.

The sequencing sample was made of naive CD4+ T cells from PBMCs. Subset defined: naive CD4+ T cells isolated by negative enrichment. This TCR derives from a human donor in good health. The chain couples TRBV30 to TRBJ1-2; 11 positions agree with TRBD1. The CDR3 sequence is CAWRRPGQGDFGYGYTF. The CDR3 DNA reads as TGTGCCTGGAGGAGGCCGGGACAGGGGGATTTCGGCTATGGCTACACCTTC. Supplemented by reference TRBV30 and TRBJ1-2, the full variable domain reads SQTIHQWPATLVQPVGSPLSLECTVEGTSNPNLYWYRQAAGRGLQLLFYSVGIGQISSEVPQNLSASRPQDRQFILSSKKLLLSDSGFYLCAWRRPGQGDFGYGYTFGSGTRLTVV.